The next 6 T cell receptor beta chains were all read from a single sample in a study of T cells in Graves' hyperthyroidism and ophthalmopathy (dated by TCRdb to between 2017 and 2020). The protocol used for the library was multiplex PCR. The run used an Illumina HiSeq 2000. The TCR beta CDR3 regions were amplified from the RNA transcripts. The TCR CDR3 was subjected to a first round of RT-PCR using the HTBI primer set and the Qiagen OneStep RT-PCR kit. TCRdb reprocessing: public reads trimmed at Q25 with fastp, clones called with MiXCR, in-frame beta chains kept. Entries are consolidated by CDR3 protein sequence, retaining the most common genes and DNA. The sample yields under 450,000 distinct CDR3 sequences; 13% were counted once. The ten largest clones take up 20% of the sample. Sequencing input: blood. Every receptor here comes from a man under 40 with Graves' hyperthyroidism that later progressed to Graves' ophthalmopathy.

The chain links TRBV14 to TRBJ2-1, with TRBD2 as a possible D gene (7 bases). In germline, CDR1 is SGHDN, CDR2 FVKESK. V was shortened by 1 base and J by 12 bases, with 13 bases between the two germline ends. CDR3 size: 13 residues. The CDR3 DNA follows: TGTGCCAGCAGCCAAGGAATTCGGGGGGCGCAGTTCTTC. This gives the protein CASSQGIRGAQFF.

This clonotype was observed many times. The chain is built from TRBV10-3 and TRBJ1-5, with 7 bases that match TRBD1. V shed 2 bases and J 2 bases; nucleotides not matched to a gene: 3. Germline CDR1 ENHRY, CDR2 SYGVKD. The CDR3 has 15 residues. CDR3 amino acids: CAISEDRAGNQPQHF. In nucleotides, the CDR3 is TGTGCCATCAGTGAGGACAGGGCCGGCAATCAGCCCCAGCATTTT.

This sequence joins TRBV30 and TRBJ1-3, with D uncertain. The germline CDR1 and CDR2 sequences are GTSNPN and SVGIG (reference sequence). V shed 2 bases and J shed 2 bases, with 16 bases lying between them. This CDR3 contains 16 residues. CDR3 bases: TGTGCCTGGAGTAGGGCGGCAGGCGAACCTGGAAACACCATATATTTT. Protein product: CAWSRAAGEPGNTIYF.

The chain recombines TRBV11-3 with TRBJ2-5; 13 bases fit TRBD2. The length of the CDR3 is 16 residues. V lost 5 bases, J lost 5 bases, and 8 bases stayed unmatched. Germline CDR1 is SGHNT and CDR2 is YENEEA. CDR3 DNA sequence: TGTGCCAGCAGCCCCGGGACTAGCGGGATGGGGGAGACCCAGTACTTC. It yields the protein CASSPGTSGMGETQYF.

There are many counts of this clonotype. The chain has TRBV4-1 and TRBJ1-4; 7 bases line up with TRBD1. The germline gives CDR1 MGHRA, CDR2 YSYEKL. This CDR3 is built from 15 residues. V lost 5 bases and J lost 3; bases outside the gene matches: 6. The CDR3 is CASSSGQAANEKLFF. The CDR3 nucleotides read TGCGCCAGCAGCTCCGGACAGGCGGCTAATGAAAAACTGTTTTTT.

This clonotype was picked up a small number of times. The chain uses TRBV11-3 and TRBJ2-2; 7 bases align to TRBD1. Germline V gene data show CDR1 as SGHNT and CDR2 as YENEEA. The V segment lost 3 bases and the J segment 0 bases; nucleotides outside the gene matches: 4. The CDR3 sequence is 16 residues long. CDR3 residues: CASSFQGTANTGELFF. The DNA of the CDR3 is TGTGCCAGCAGCTTTCAGGGGACAGCGAACACCGGGGAGCTGTTTTTT.